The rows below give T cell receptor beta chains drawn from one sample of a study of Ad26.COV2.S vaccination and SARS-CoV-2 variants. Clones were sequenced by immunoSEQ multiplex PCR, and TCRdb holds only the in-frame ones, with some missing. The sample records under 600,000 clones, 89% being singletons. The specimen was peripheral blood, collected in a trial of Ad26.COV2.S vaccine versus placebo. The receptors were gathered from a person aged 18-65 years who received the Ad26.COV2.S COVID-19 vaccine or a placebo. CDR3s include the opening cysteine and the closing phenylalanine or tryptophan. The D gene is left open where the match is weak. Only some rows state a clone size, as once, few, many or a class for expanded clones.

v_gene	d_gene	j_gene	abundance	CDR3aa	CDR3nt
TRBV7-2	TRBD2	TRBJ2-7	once	CASSFGGGSYEQYF	TGTGCCAGCAGCTTCGGCGGGGGCTCCTACGAGCAGTACTTC
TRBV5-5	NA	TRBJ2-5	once	CASSPGSLGAQYF	TGTGCCAGCAGCCCCGGGTCTCTGGGGGCCCAGTACTTC
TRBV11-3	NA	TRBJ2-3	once	CASSLVWTGTDTQYF	TGTGCCAGCAGCTTAGTCTGGACGGGGACAGATACGCAGTATTTT
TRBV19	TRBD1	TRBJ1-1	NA	CASSTVYLWTGKYPEAFF	TGTGCCAGTAGTACGGTTTACCTTTGGACAGGGAAATACCCTGAAGCTTTCTTT
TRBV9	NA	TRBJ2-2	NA	CASSPNALGTGELFF	TGTGCCAGCAGCCCCAACGCCCTTGGGACCGGGGAGCTGTTTTTT
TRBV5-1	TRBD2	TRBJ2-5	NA	CASSLGGGARETQYF	TGCGCCAGCAGCTTAGGCGGGGGGGCGAGAGAGACCCAGTACTTC
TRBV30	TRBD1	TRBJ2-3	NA	CAWGQGPPDTQYF	TGTGCCTGGGGACAGGGACCCCCAGATACGCAGTATTTT
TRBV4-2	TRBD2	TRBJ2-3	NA	CASSLSAGDRRDTQYF	TGTGCCAGCAGCCTCTCTGCGGGGGACCGCCGGGATACGCAGTATTTT
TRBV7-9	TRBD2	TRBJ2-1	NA	CASSRRSGGHYNEQFF	TGTGCCAGCAGCCGCCGTAGCGGGGGGCACTACAATGAGCAGTTCTTC
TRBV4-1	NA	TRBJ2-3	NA	CASSQEEVADTQYF	TGCGCCAGCAGCCAAGAAGAAGTGGCAGATACGCAGTATTTT
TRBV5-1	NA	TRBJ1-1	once	CASSFRFIQKNTEAFF	TGCGCCAGCAGCTTCCGTTTCATACAGAAGAACACTGAAGCTTTCTTT
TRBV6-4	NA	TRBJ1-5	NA	CASSPEINQPQHF	TGTGCCAGCAGTCCGGAGATTAATCAGCCCCAGCATTTT
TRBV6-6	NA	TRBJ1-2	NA	CAIRSPPYYGYTF	TGTGCCATCCGATCACCGCCATACTATGGCTACACCTTC
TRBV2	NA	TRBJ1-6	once	CASSALNNSPLHF	TGTGCCAGCAGTGCACTTAATAATTCACCCCTCCACTTT
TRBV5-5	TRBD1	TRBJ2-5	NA	CASSAGQGWQETQYF	TGTGCCAGCAGCGCGGGACAGGGTTGGCAAGAGACCCAGTACTTC
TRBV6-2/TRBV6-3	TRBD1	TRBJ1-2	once	CASSRIQGADGYTF	TGTGCCAGCAGTCGTATACAGGGGGCTGATGGCTACACCTTC
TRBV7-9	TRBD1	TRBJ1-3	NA	CASSQPTGGPSSGNTIYF	TGTGCCAGCAGCCAACCAACAGGGGGCCCCAGCTCTGGAAACACCATATATTTT